The next 32 T cell receptor beta chains were all read from a single sample in a study of blood T cell repertoires in COVID-19. Only in-frame clones appear in the TCRdb table, and some are missing; sequencing was by immunoSEQ multiplex PCR. The sample consists of 75,000 to 90,000 clones, about 80% of them appearing once. Sequencing input: peripheral blood. The receptors stem from a woman aged 40 to 50 with active or convalescent COVID-19.

The chain recombines TRBV27 with TRBJ2-3, with 9 bases that match TRBD2. This CDR3 comprises 15 residues. Germline V gene sequence: CDR1 MNHEY, CDR2 SMNVEV (reference sequence). V shed 5 bases, J shed 3 bases, and the junction held 6 bases outside the gene matches. The DNA of the CDR3 is TGTGCCAGCAGTGTTAGCGGGAGTCGGACAGATACGCAGTATTTT. This codes for CASSVSGSRTDTQYF.

The chain carries TRBV7-9 and TRBJ2-1; 10 bases fit TRBD2. In germline, CDR1 is SEHNR, CDR2 FQNEAQ (reference sequence). V shed 10 bases and J 5 bases; nucleotides not matched to a gene: 8. This CDR3 is 14 amino acids long. CDR3 DNA sequence: TGTGCCACCACCTTGCTAGCGGGAGACAATGAGCAGTTCTTC. Amino acid sequence: CATTLLAGDNEQFF.

The V call is TRBV19, the J call TRBJ1-2; 7 bases align to TRBD1. The germline V gene has CDR1 LNHDA and CDR2 SQIVND (reference sequence). The CDR3 totals 15 residues. V was pared by 4 bases and J by 1 base, with 6 bases of the junction left unmatched. CDR3 sequence (DNA): TGTGCCAGTAGTAGGATAGGGACAGATAACTATGGCTACACCTTC. Translating it yields CASSRIGTDNYGYTF.

The table lists this clone with a few counts. V and J are TRBV7-3 and TRBJ2-5; D might be TRBD2 (6 bases). The V end was cut by 2 bases, the J end by 9 bases, with 13 bases between. CDR3 length: 13 residues. CDR1 is SGHTA and CDR2 is FQGTGA in the germline V gene. For the CDR3, the DNA is TGTGCCAGCAGCTTAGGGCGGGATGGGGCCCAGTACTTC. Its translation: CASSLGRDGAQYF.

The genes are TRBV5-1 and TRBJ2-1, with D possibly being TRBD2 (6 bases). The V gene lost 0 bases and the J gene lost 0 bases, with 10 bases spanning the gap. CDR1 and CDR2 (germline): SGHRS, YFSETQ. The CDR3 contains 16 residues. The CDR3 DNA follows: TGCGCCAGCAGCTTGGCCGGGGGAAGCTCCTACAATGAGCAGTTCTTC. The encoded protein is CASSLAGGSSYNEQFF.

The chain recombines TRBV9 with TRBJ2-3; TRBD2 matches at 10 bases. Germline V lookup: CDR1 SGDLS, CDR2 YYNGEE. J was trimmed by 5 bases and V by 4 bases; bases with no gene match: 7. This CDR3 has 15 residues. CDR3 residues: CASSSSPSGGDTQYF. CDR3 DNA sequence: TGTGCCAGCAGCTCCTCGCCTAGCGGGGGAGATACGCAGTATTTT.

This chain joins TRBV25-1 and TRBJ1-2; 7 bases are a match to TRBD1. This CDR3 is built from 14 residues. Germline lookup yields CDR1 MGHDK and CDR2 SYGVNS. Trimming at V came to 5 bases and at J to 4 bases, leaving 7 bases not matched to a gene. The CDR3, as DNA: TGTGCCAGCAGTCCTATGGCAGGGGGCTATGGCTACACCTTC. Residues: CASSPMAGGYGYTF.

This clone has just a few counts. The chain employs TRBV19 and TRBJ1-5; 10 bases fit TRBD1. This CDR3 spans 16 amino acids. Unmatched junction bases numbered 9, after V lost 5 bases and J lost 5 bases. The germline V gene encodes CDR1 LNHDA and CDR2 SQIVND (reference sequence). The CDR3 reads CASSVYGTGVHQPQHF. The DNA of the CDR3 is TGTGCCAGTAGTGTCTACGGGACAGGGGTGCATCAGCCCCAGCATTTT.

This rearrangement joins TRBV5-1 to TRBJ1-6; 7 bases line up with TRBD1. Germline V gene sequence: CDR1 SGHRS, CDR2 YFSETQ. V lost 7 bases to trimming and J lost 7 bases; unmatched junction nucleotides: 5. The CDR3 loop spans 13 amino acids. DNA of the CDR3: TGCGCCAGCGCAACAGGGGAAAATTCACCCCTCCACTTT. As protein: CASATGENSPLHF.

This clone was seen just once. This chain connects TRBV28 to TRBJ1-6, with D hard to call. Deletions cut 2 bases from V and 8 bases from J, with 7 bases between. The CDR3 is 13 amino acids. Germline values: CDR1 MDHEN, CDR2 SYDVKM. The CDR3: CASSLIQDSPLHF. The CDR3 DNA is TGTGCCAGCAGTTTAATCCAGGATTCACCCCTCCACTTT.

The chain joins TRBV6-6 to TRBJ1-6; 11 bases line up with TRBD1. CDR1 and CDR2 from the germline V gene are MNHNY and SVGAGI (reference sequence). There are 16 residues in the CDR3. The junction had 4 bases not matched to a gene; V was cut back by 1 base and J by 8 bases. In nucleotides, the CDR3 is TGTGCCAGCAGTTACTTCGGACAGGGGGCAGATTCACCCCTCCACTTT. It encodes CASSYFGQGADSPLHF.

The chain links TRBV9 to TRBJ2-3, with 8 bases fitting TRBD2. The trim removed 3 bases at V and 1 base at J, leaving 4 bases unmatched. The CDR3 is 15 amino acids. The germline V gene encodes CDR1 SGDLS and CDR2 YYNGEE. CDR3 DNA: TGTGCCAGCAGCGGACCGACTAGCGGCACAGATACGCAGTATTTT. It yields the protein CASSGPTSGTDTQYF.

This rearrangement joins TRBV7-8 to TRBJ2-1; possible D gene TRBD2, 7 bases. The CDR3 covers 17 residues. V was shortened by 2 bases and J by 7 bases, with 21 bases between the two germline ends. Germline-derived CDR1 and CDR2 are SGHVS and FQNEAQ. The CDR3 DNA reads TGTGCCAGCAGCTTATCGGGGAGGGGGACACTAGGGAATGAGCAGTTCTTC. Residues: CASSLSGRGTLGNEQFF.

The V and J genes are TRBV6-2 or TRBV6-3 and TRBJ1-5; 7 positions agree with TRBD1. V was pared by 5 bases and J by 2 bases, with 3 bases of the junction left unmatched. There are 14 residues in the CDR3. Germline V CDR1 and CDR2: MNHEY, SVGEGT. CDR3 amino acids: CASSRQGGNQPQHF. DNA of the CDR3: TGTGCCAGCAGTCGACAGGGTGGCAATCAGCCCCAGCATTTT.

This clone was seen more than once but under ten times. The rearrangement uses TRBV10-3 and TRBJ1-5, with 10 positions matching TRBD1. The V and J ends lost 4 bases and 6 bases, in that order; junction bases with no gene match: 6. The CDR3 has 15 amino acids. Germline V gene data show CDR1 as ENHRY and CDR2 as SYGVKD. CDR3 in DNA: TGTGCCATCAGTGCGACAGGGGGCCTGGGTCAGCCCCAGCATTTT. This codes for CAISATGGLGQPQHF.

The chain uses TRBV28 and TRBJ1-6; D may be TRBD1 (5 bases). Germline loops: CDR1 MDHEN, CDR2 SYDVKM. This CDR3 spans 15 amino acids. V gave up 8 bases and J gave up 0 bases, with 11 bases separating them. The CDR3 DNA reads as TGTGCCAGCCTGGGGCAGAGCTCCTATAATTCACCCCTCCACTTT. It translates to CASLGQSSYNSPLHF.

V and J are TRBV6-5 and TRBJ2-7, with 9 nucleotides matching TRBD2. Germline assignment: CDR1 MNHEY and CDR2 SVGAGI. Unmatched junction bases numbered 7, after V lost 7 bases and J lost 3 bases. The CDR3 extends over 14 amino acids. The DNA for the CDR3 is TGTGCCAGCAAGAGAGCGGGAGGCCTCTACGAGCAGTACTTC. Translation: CASKRAGGLYEQYF.

The J gene is TRBJ1-5, the V gene TRBV28, with D possibly being TRBD1 (5 bases). Trimming left V 4 bases short and J 5 bases short, with 9 bases between. CDR3 length: 13 amino acids. Germline CDR1 MDHEN, CDR2 SYDVKM. The CDR3 nucleotides read TGTGCCAGCAGTTCAGACAGACATCAGCCCCAGCATTTT. Its translation: CASSSDRHQPQHF.

This clone has ten or more counts. V gene TRBV11-2 combines with J gene TRBJ2-7; 9 nucleotides align to TRBD2. Per germline, CDR1 SGHAT and CDR2 FQNNGV. The CDR3 has 16 amino acids. V was pared by 2 bases and J by 5 bases, with 10 bases of the junction left unmatched. The CDR3 is CASSLSAGLAHHEQYF. CDR3 coding DNA: TGTGCCAGCAGCTTATCGGCGGGACTAGCTCACCACGAGCAGTACTTC.

Only one count was recorded for this clone. Other DNA sequences in this sample translate to the same CDR3. V and J are TRBV28 and TRBJ1-5; the match to TRBD1 covers 9 bases. Losses at the gene ends were 5 bases for V and 4 bases for J; bases not matched to a gene: 3. Germline V gene lookup returns CDR1 MDHEN and CDR2 SYDVKM. The CDR3 covers 14 residues. CDR3 sequence reads: CASSPGTGNQPQHF. The CDR3 DNA reads as TGTGCCAGCAGTCCCGGGACAGGGAATCAGCCCCAGCATTTT.

This chain uses TRBV11-2 with TRBJ2-3; 9 nucleotides agree with TRBD1. CDR3 size: 15 residues. The germline CDR1 and CDR2 sequences are SGHAT and FQNNGV. After removal of 4 bases from V and 8 bases from J, the junction contained 10 bases not matched to a gene. Written as DNA, the CDR3 is TGTGCCAGCAGCTCTACCGGGACAGGGAGGGGTACGCAGTATTTT. It is translated as CASSSTGTGRGTQYF.

The V call is TRBV12-3 or TRBV12-4, the J call TRBJ1-1; 10 nucleotides align to TRBD1. V shed 4 bases, J shed 5 bases, and the junction held 1 base outside the gene matches. This CDR3 region has 13 residues. CDR3 nucleotides: TGTGCCAGCAGTTCGGGACAGGGGACTGAAGCTTTCTTT. As protein: CASSSGQGTEAFF.

The chain employs TRBV6-4 and TRBJ1-4; 11 bases fit TRBD1. V lost 6 bases, J lost 5 bases, and 11 bases stayed unmatched. The CDR3 runs to 17 residues. Germline CDR1 reads MRHNA; CDR2 reads SNTAGT. CDR3 region: CASRVSGTGGPNEKLFF. CDR3 DNA: TGTGCCAGCAGGGTTTCAGGGACAGGGGGGCCCAATGAAAAACTGTTTTTT.

CDR3: CASSPDRGDYGYTF. The CDR3 coding sequence is TGTGCCAGCAGCCCAGACAGGGGGGACTATGGCTACACCTTC. The chain combines TRBV7-3 with TRBJ1-2, with 9 bases that match TRBD1. The germline V gene encodes CDR1 SGHTA and CDR2 FQGTGA. Trimming removed 5 bases from V and 3 bases from J; junction bases left unmatched: 4. The CDR3 has 14 residues.

This chain uses TRBV7-2 with TRBJ2-5, with D possibly being TRBD2 (7 bases). V dropped 0 bases and J dropped 4 bases, with 15 bases sitting between them. The germline CDR1 and CDR2 sequences are SGHTA and FQGNSA. The CDR3 sequence is 16 residues long. CDR3: CASSLAPRGPGETQYF. CDR3 DNA sequence: TGTGCCAGCAGCTTAGCGCCGCGGGGGCCTGGAGAGACCCAGTACTTC.

This clone was picked up a small number of times. The chain has TRBV6-6 and TRBJ1-5; no clear D. Trimming took 0 bases from V and 5 from J, leaving 8 bases between them. CDR3 length equals 14 residues. Germline V gene sequence: CDR1 MNHNY, CDR2 SVGAGI (reference sequence). The chain's CDR3 is CASSYSEIDQPQHF. The CDR3, as DNA: TGTGCCAGCAGTTACTCGGAGATCGATCAGCCCCAGCATTTT.

The J gene is TRBJ2-2, the V gene TRBV7-9, with 12 bases that match TRBD2. The CDR3 sequence is 15 residues long. V shed 4 bases, J shed 3 bases, and the junction held 0 bases outside the gene matches. Germline lookup yields CDR1 SEHNR and CDR2 FQNEAQ (reference sequence). CDR3 coding DNA: TGTGCCAGCAGCTGGACTAGCGGGGACACCGGGGAGCTGTTTTTT. The encoded protein is CASSWTSGDTGELFF. The whole variable domain, remainder taken from reference TRBV7-9 and TRBJ2-2, is DTGVSQNPRHKITKRGQNVTFRCDPISEHNRLYWYRQTLGQGPEFLTYFQNEAQLEKSRLLSDRFSAERPKGSFSTLEIQRTEQGDSAMYLCASSWTSGDTGELFFGEGSRLTVL.

The rearrangement joins TRBV4-1 to TRBJ2-7; weak D call: TRBD2 (6 bases). CDR3 length: 16 amino acids. V shed 0 bases and J shed 4 bases, with 16 bases lying between them. The germline V gene has CDR1 MGHRA and CDR2 YSYEKL. The CDR3 DNA sequence: TGCGCCAGCAGCCAAGAATCTTTGGACTACAAATACGAGCAGTACTTC. This sequence encodes CASSQESLDYKYEQYF.

This chain joins TRBV7-3 and TRBJ2-3, with D possibly being TRBD2 (7 bases). The CDR3 sequence is 18 residues long. In germline, CDR1 is SGHTA, CDR2 FQGTGA. The germline V and J ends were trimmed by 5 bases and 5 bases, with 26 bases remaining between them. This chain's CDR3 is CASSPEGLGGGPIDTQYF. CDR3 DNA sequence: TGTGCCAGCAGCCCGGAGGGATTAGGGGGAGGGCCGATAGATACGCAGTATTTT.

V and J are TRBV19 and TRBJ1-2; tentative D call: TRBD1 (6 bases). Germline CDR1 reads LNHDA; CDR2 reads SQIVND (reference sequence). V lost 8 bases and J lost 4, with 14 bases in between. The CDR3 contains 13 residues. The CDR3 DNA sequence: TGTGCCAGTGGTAAGGGGGTGGCCTATGGCTACACCTTC. Residues: CASGKGVAYGYTF.

This clone appeared a few times. The J gene is TRBJ1-3, the V gene TRBV5-1; 7 bases agree with TRBD1. Per germline, CDR1 SGHRS and CDR2 YFSETQ. The CDR3 has 15 residues. J was trimmed by 4 bases and V by 4 bases; bases with no gene match: 8. In DNA, the CDR3 is TGCGCCAGCAGCGAAATGGACAGGATCGGAAACACCATATATTTT. Amino acid sequence: CASSEMDRIGNTIYF.

The chain combines TRBV4-1 with TRBJ1-2; 7 bases line up with TRBD1. From germline, CDR1 is MGHRA and CDR2 YSYEKL. The CDR3 loop spans 14 amino acids. V shed 1 base, J shed 8 bases, and the junction held 7 bases outside the gene matches. CDR3 sequence: CASSQVGGGYGYTF. For the CDR3, the DNA is TGCGCCAGCAGCCAAGTTGGAGGGGGCTACGGCTACACCTTC.